Shown below are 2 T cell receptor beta chains from a single sample sequenced in a study of neurological immune-mediated disorders. TCRdb called the 5' RACE reads again in MiXCR, with one record for every CDR3 protein. This table holds 25,000 to 30,000 distinct CDR3 sequences, 5% to 8% found once. The sequenced material came from PBMCs. The receptors were sampled from a woman in her forties or fifties in good health.

This clonotype occurred many times. The chain recombines TRBV20-1 with TRBJ1-5, with D maybe TRBD1 (6 bases). With 1 base removed from V and 6 bases from J, the gap between germline ends came to 16 bases. The CDR3 has 15 amino acids. Germline V CDR1 and CDR2: DFQATT, SNEGSKA (reference sequence). The CDR3 DNA reads TGCAGTGCTAGAGTTAGTGGGGGCGCGTCTCAGCCCCAGCATTTT. It yields the protein CSARVSGGASQPQHF.

This clonotype appeared many times. This chain joins TRBV20-1 and TRBJ2-2; the match to TRBD2 covers 10 bases. CDR3 size: 17 residues. The V gene's germline CDR1 is DFQATT and CDR2 SNEGSKA (reference sequence). Trimming cost V 0 bases and J 1 base; bases outside gene matches: 5. CDR3 nucleotide sequence: TGCAGTGCTAGAGAGGCTAGCGGGAGAATGAACACCGGGGAGCTGTTTTTT. It specifies CSAREASGRMNTGELFF.